The 4 T cell receptor beta chains reported below all come from one sample, sequenced in a study of blood T cell repertoires in COVID-19. Clones were sequenced by immunoSEQ multiplex PCR, and TCRdb holds only the in-frame ones, with some missing. The sample holds about 150,000 clones; around 84% are singletons and the top ten take 9.8%. The sequenced material came from peripheral blood. The receptors come from a woman between 45 and 60 years old with acute or convalescent COVID-19.

V is TRBV30 and J is TRBJ2-1; D possibly corresponds to TRBD2 (5 bases). In germline, CDR1 is GTSNPN, CDR2 SVGIG (reference sequence). This CDR3 comprises 16 residues. V lost 2 bases, J lost 0 bases, and 14 bases lay in between. The CDR3 coding sequence is TGTGCCTGGAGTACGCGCGGGCTGAACTCCTACAATGAGCAGTTCTTC. This sequence encodes CAWSTRGLNSYNEQFF.

The chain has TRBV9 and TRBJ2-2, with TRBD1 identical over 7 bases. V lost 3 bases and J lost 0; bases outside the gene matches: 5. Germline assignment: CDR1 SGDLS and CDR2 YYNGEE. The CDR3 is 16 residues long. CDR3 bases: TGTGCCAGCAGCGGCCCCGGACAGGCGAACACCGGGGAGCTGTTTTTT. This gives the protein CASSGPGQANTGELFF.

The CDR3 sequence is CASSSQVELFF. The CDR3 DNA is TGTGCCAGCAGTTCTCAGGTTGAACTGTTTTTT. V gene TRBV28 combines with J gene TRBJ1-4; D not resolved. CDR1 is MDHEN, CDR2 SYDVKM, per germline. CDR3 size: 11 residues. V was cut by 4 bases and J by 12 bases, with 9 bases left in between.

This clone was observed a single time. This sequence joins TRBV10-3 and TRBJ1-1, with D possibly being TRBD1 (5 bases). With 0 bases removed from V and 0 bases from J, the gap between germline ends came to 5 bases. Germline values: CDR1 ENHRY, CDR2 SYGVKD. The CDR3 contains 14 residues. The CDR3 here is CAISESTVNTEAFF. DNA for the CDR3: TGTGCCATCAGTGAGTCGACAGTGAACACTGAAGCTTTCTTT.